This T cell receptor beta chain was captured by sequencing in a study of Ad26.COV2.S vaccination and SARS-CoV-2 variants. Clones were read by immunoSEQ multiplex PCR, and TCRdb kept only the in-frame ones, dropping some. Seen here are some 390,000 clones, approximately 89% observed once, and the top ten hold approximately 1.9%. Study results and caveats: People who got the vaccine or the placebo had similar non-spike TCR breadth.

Documented treatment: some 20 received Ad26.COV2.S at low or high dose, single or two shots; 5 received placebo; per-sample allocation not given. Specimens were obtained on day 63 following the first vaccine or placebo injection. Wuhan-strain SARS-CoV-2 spike was expressed by the Ad26 vector that made up the vaccine. A word on this clone: The antigen remains undetermined.

Trimming removed 5 bases from V and 0 bases from J, with 11 bases in between. The germline V gene encodes CDR1 LNHDA and CDR2 SQIVND (reference sequence). This CDR3 has 15 amino acids. This receptor was obtained from a person between 18 and 65 years old who received the Ad26.COV2.S COVID-19 vaccine or a placebo. The chain links TRBV19 to TRBJ2-4; no firm D call. This material consisted of peripheral blood, taken in a trial of Ad26.COV2.S vaccine versus placebo. CDR3 in amino acids: CASSPVFQAKNIQYF. In DNA form, the CDR3 reads TGTGCCAGTAGTCCCGTCTTCCAAGCCAAAAACATTCAGTACTTC.